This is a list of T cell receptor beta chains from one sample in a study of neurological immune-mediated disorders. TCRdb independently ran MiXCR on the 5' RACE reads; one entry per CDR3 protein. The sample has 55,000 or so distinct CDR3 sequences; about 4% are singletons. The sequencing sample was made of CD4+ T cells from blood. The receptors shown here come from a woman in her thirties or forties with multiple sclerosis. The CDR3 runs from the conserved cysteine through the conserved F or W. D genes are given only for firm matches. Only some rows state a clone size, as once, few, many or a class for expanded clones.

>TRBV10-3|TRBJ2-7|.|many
CAISGLGGQVSYEQYF
TGTGCCATCAGTGGCCTCGGAGGGCAGGTGAGCTACGAGCAGTACTTC
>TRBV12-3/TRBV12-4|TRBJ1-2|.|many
CASSSTTGNYGYTF
TGTGCCAGCAGTTCGACAACCGGGAACTATGGCTACACCTTC
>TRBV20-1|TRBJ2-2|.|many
CSARIDSTGELFF
TGCAGTGCTAGGATTGACAGTACCGGGGAGCTGTTTTTT
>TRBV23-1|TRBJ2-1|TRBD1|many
CASSQAGTGYNEQFF
TGCGCCAGCAGTCAGGCCGGGACAGGGTACAATGAGCAGTTCTTC
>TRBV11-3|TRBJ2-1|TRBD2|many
CASSLAGFNDEQFF
TGTGCCAGCAGTTTAGCGGGGTTTAACGATGAGCAGTTCTTC
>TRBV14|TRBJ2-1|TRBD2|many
CASSRLSGGLPNEQFF
TGTGCCAGCAGCCGGCTTAGCGGGGGGCTCCCCAATGAGCAGTTCTTC
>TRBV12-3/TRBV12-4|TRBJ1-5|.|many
CASSLRALANQPQHF
TGTGCCAGCAGTTTGCGGGCCCTTGCCAATCAGCCCCAGCATTTT
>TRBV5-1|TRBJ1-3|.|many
CASSLGDLLGAGNTIYF
TGCGCCAGCAGCTTGGGAGACCTTCTCGGGGCAGGAAACACCATATATTTT
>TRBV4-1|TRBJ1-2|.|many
CASSQEESNYGYTF
TGCGCCAGCAGCCAAGAAGAGAGCAACTATGGCTACACCTTC
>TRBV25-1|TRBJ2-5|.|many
CASREGARETQYF
TGTGCCAGCCGGGAGGGGGCACGAGAGACCCAGTACTTC
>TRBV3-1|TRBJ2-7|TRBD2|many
CASGSLAGASSEQYF
TGTGCCAGCGGCAGTTTAGCGGGGGCCTCCTCCGAGCAGTACTTC
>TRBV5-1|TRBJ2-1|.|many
CASSLQGGYNEQFF
TGCGCCAGCAGCTTACAGGGGGGGTACAATGAGCAGTTCTTC
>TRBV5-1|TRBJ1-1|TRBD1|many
CASSTQGAPNTEAFF
TGCGCCAGCAGTACGCAGGGGGCGCCGAACACTGAAGCTTTCTTT
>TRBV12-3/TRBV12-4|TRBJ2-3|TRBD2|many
CASTLTSPTHTQYF
TGTGCCAGCACCCTGACTAGCCCTACTCATACGCAGTATTTT
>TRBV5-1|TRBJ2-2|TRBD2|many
CARRGAGELFF
TGCGCCCGCCGGGGGGCCGGGGAGCTGTTTTTT
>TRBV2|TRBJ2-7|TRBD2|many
CASSEPLAGPFQYF
TGTGCCAGCAGTGAACCACTAGCGGGCCCTTTTCAGTACTTC
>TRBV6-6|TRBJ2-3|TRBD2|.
CASSFPSGASTDTQYF
TGTGCCAGCAGTTTCCCTAGCGGGGCCTCCACAGATACGCAGTATTTT
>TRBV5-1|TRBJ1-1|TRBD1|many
CASRSVTGGWETEAFF
TGCGCCAGCAGGTCCGTGACAGGGGGTTGGGAAACTGAAGCTTTCTTT
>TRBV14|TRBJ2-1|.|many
CASSQNNEQFF
TGTGCCAGCAGCCAAAACAATGAGCAGTTCTTC
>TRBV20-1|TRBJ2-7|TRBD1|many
CSAAGTGSLYEQYF
TGCAGTGCGGCCGGGACAGGGAGTCTCTACGAGCAGTACTTC
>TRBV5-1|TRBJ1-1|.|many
CASSFEGVTEAFF
TGCGCCAGCAGCTTTGAGGGTGTCACTGAAGCTTTCTTT
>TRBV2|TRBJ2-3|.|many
CASSADTQYF
TGTGCCAGCAGTGCTGATACGCAGTATTTT
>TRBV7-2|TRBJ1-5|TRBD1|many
CASSSRTGTQPQHF
TGTGCCAGCAGCTCTCGGACAGGGACTCAGCCCCAGCATTTT
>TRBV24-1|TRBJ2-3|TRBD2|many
CATSDIGGSSTDTQYF
TGTGCCACCAGTGACATCGGGGGGTCTAGCACAGATACGCAGTATTTT
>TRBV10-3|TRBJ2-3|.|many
CAISEEKDTQYF
TGTGCCATCAGTGAGGAAAAAGATACGCAGTATTTT
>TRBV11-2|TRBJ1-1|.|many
CASSSTVWADTEAFF
TGTGCCAGCAGCTCGACGGTGTGGGCGGACACTGAAGCTTTCTTT
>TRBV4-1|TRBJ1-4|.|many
CASSPGPATNEKLFF
TGCGCCAGCAGCCCGGGGCCGGCAACTAATGAAAAACTGTTTTTT
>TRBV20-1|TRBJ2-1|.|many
CSASSVVWADLYNEQFF
TGCAGTGCTAGTAGTGTTGTTTGGGCAGATCTTTACAATGAGCAGTTCTTC
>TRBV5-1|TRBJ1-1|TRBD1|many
CASSLTGQGVEAFF
TGCGCCAGCAGCCTAACGGGACAGGGCGTTGAAGCTTTCTTT
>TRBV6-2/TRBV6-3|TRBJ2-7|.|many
CASSYSRPANSYEQYF
TGTGCCAGCAGTTACTCCAGACCAGCGAACTCCTACGAGCAGTACTTC
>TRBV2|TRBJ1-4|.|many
CASNLSPPANEKLFF
TGTGCCAGCAATCTCAGCCCTCCGGCTAATGAAAAACTGTTTTTT
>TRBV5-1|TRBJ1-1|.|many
CASSLERDTTEAFF
TGCGCCAGCAGCTTGGAACGGGACACCACTGAAGCTTTCTTT
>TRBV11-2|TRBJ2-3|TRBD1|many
CASSLGDRDTDTQYF
TGTGCCAGCAGCTTAGGGGACAGGGACACAGATACGCAGTATTTT
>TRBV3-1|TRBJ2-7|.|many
CASSQRGPEQYF
TGTGCCAGCAGCCAACGGGGGCCCGAGCAGTACTTC
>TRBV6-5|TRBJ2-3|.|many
CASSYSRAPEDTQYF
TGTGCCAGCAGTTACTCACGGGCGCCTGAAGATACGCAGTATTTT
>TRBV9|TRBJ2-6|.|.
CASSLAPGLSGANVLTF
TGTGCCAGCAGCCTCGCCCCAGGGCTCTCTGGGGCCAACGTCCTGACTTTC
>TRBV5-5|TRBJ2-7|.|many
CASSPRDRIEQYF
TGTGCCAGCAGCCCCCGGGATCGAATAGAGCAGTACTTC
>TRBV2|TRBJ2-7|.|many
CASSESGTWSVEYF
TGTGCCAGCAGTGAATCAGGGACTTGGTCCGTGGAGTACTTC
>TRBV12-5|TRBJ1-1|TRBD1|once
CASGLGRQGESTEAFF
TGTGCTAGTGGTTTGGGGAGACAGGGGGAGAGCACTGAAGCTTTCTTT
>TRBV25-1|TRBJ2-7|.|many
CASSDPGGSYEQYF
TGTGCCAGCAGTGATCCCGGAGGCTCCTACGAGCAGTACTTC
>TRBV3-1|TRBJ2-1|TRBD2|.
CASSQRSAGGTYNEQFF
TGTGCCAGCAGCCAAAGATCGGCGGGGGGCACCTACAATGAGCAGTTCTTC
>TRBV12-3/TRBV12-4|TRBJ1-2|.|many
CASSRREGSTGGYTF
TGTGCCAGCAGTCGCCGTGAGGGAAGCACGGGTGGCTACACCTTC
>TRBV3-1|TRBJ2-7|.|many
CASSQGVVDYSYEQYF
TGTGCCAGCAGCCAAGGCGTCGTAGACTACTCCTACGAGCAGTACTTC
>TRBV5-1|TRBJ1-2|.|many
CASSLAGYGYTF
TGCGCCAGCAGCTTGGCAGGTTATGGCTACACCTTC
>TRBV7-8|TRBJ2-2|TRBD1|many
CASSLTTGAGELFF
TGTGCCAGCAGCCTTACGACAGGGGCCGGGGAGCTGTTTTTT
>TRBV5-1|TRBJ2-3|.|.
CASSFYICSARDERGGRDTQYF
.
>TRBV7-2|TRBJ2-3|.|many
CASSLDLPMSDTQYF
TGTGCCAGCAGCTTAGATCTCCCTATGTCAGATACGCAGTATTTT
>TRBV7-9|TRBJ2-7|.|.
CASSPEEAYEQYF
TGTGCCAGCAGCCCAGAGGAGGCCTACGAGCAGTACTTC
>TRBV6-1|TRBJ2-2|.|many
CASSDMYRTNTGELFF
TGTGCCAGCAGTGATATGTACAGGACGAACACCGGGGAGCTGTTTTTT
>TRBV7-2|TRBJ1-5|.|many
CASSLGGSSRQPQHF
TGTGCCAGCAGCTTAGGGGGGTCGTCACGGCAGCCCCAGCATTTT
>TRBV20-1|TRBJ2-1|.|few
CSARDPLSRNNEQFF
TGCAGTGCTAGAGATCCGCTCTCAAGGAACAATGAGCAGTTCTTC
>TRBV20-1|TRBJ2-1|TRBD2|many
CSVAGTSGVDEQFF
TGCAGTGTCGCTGGGACTAGCGGGGTGGATGAGCAGTTCTTC